This record looks at one TCR beta chain sequence and its context. Generated by immunoSEQ multiplex PCR, the TCRdb table keeps only in-frame clones and is missing some. The table has around 200,000 clones, about 80% seen once. The data were obtained in a study of blood T cell repertoires in COVID-19. Study overall: The origin of the acute and convalescent COVID-19 samples was the United States, Italy and Spain.

Trimming removed 3 bases from V and 4 bases from J, with 9 bases in between. This CDR3 has 13 amino acids. Germline-derived CDR1 and CDR2 are LNHDA and SQIVND (reference sequence). The sequence was collected from a human donor with acute or convalescent COVID-19. The donor label of this sample is uncertain. The specimen sequenced was peripheral blood. This chain connects TRBV19 to TRBJ1-2; D is uncertain. The CDR3: CASSMAFIYGYTF. In nucleotides, the CDR3 is TGTGCCAGTAGTATGGCTTTCATCTATGGCTACACCTTC.